These 7 T cell receptor beta chains came from one sample sequenced in a study of CD8+ T cells in alopecia areata. Treatment reported: oral pan-JAK inhibitor, 5-10 mg twice daily. The authors extracted RNA and reverse transcribed it into cDNA as the sequencing template. The repertoire was sequenced with immunoSEQ multiplex PCR; TCRdb's copy has only in-frame clones and lacks some. The sample comprises over 100,000 clones, 53% of which are singletons, and 0.46% rests with the top ten. This specimen was CD4+ T cells sorted from blood, taken at week 4, from a patient treated with tofacitinib. All receptors derive from a human donor with alopecia areata.

This clone was counted a few times. The V call is TRBV7-9, the J call TRBJ1-1; the match to TRBD1 covers 9 bases. Germline assignment: CDR1 SEHNR and CDR2 FQNEAQ (reference sequence). There are 14 residues in the CDR3. V gave up 5 bases and J gave up 2 bases; unmatched junction bases: 3. The CDR3 DNA is TGTGCCAGCAGCACGGGACAGGGAAACACTGAAGCTTTCTTT. It yields the protein CASSTGQGNTEAFF.

This rearrangement joins TRBV11-2 to TRBJ2-2, with TRBD2 as a possible D gene (6 bases). This CDR3 contains 16 residues. V lost 2 bases and J lost 4, with 14 bases in between. From germline, CDR1 is SGHAT and CDR2 FQNNGV. CDR3 bases: TGTGCCAGCAGCTTACGCCTAGCGAGAACCACCGGGGAGCTGTTTTTT. Translated, it gives CASSLRLARTTGELFF.

The chain employs TRBV6-5 and TRBJ2-1; D possibly corresponds to TRBD1 (7 bases). Germline lookup yields CDR1 MNHEY and CDR2 SVGAGI. V lost 4 bases, J lost 9 bases, and 19 bases lay in between. The CDR3 length is 15 residues. CDR3 sequence (DNA): TGTGCCAGCAGTTCATACGGACAGGCGGGGAGTGAGCAGTTCTTC. As protein: CASSSYGQAGSEQFF.

This clone occurred a few times. This chain uses TRBV27 with TRBJ1-1; D possibly corresponds to TRBD1 (6 bases). Germline lookup yields CDR1 MNHEY and CDR2 SMNVEV (reference sequence). The CDR3 extends over 14 amino acids. V was trimmed by 0 bases and J by 11 bases, leaving 16 bases between them. CDR3 loop: CASSLSGQGLFAFF. CDR3 DNA: TGTGCCAGCAGTTTATCGGGTCAGGGGCTGTTTGCTTTCTTT.

The chain recombines TRBV27 with TRBJ2-7; the D gene is possibly TRBD1 (5 bases). Deletions cut 5 bases from V and 4 bases from J, with 12 bases between. The CDR3 sequence is 13 residues long. CDR1 and CDR2 from the germline V gene are MNHEY and SMNVEV (reference sequence). CDR3 loop: CASSKGHRYEQYF. The CDR3 coding sequence is TGTGCCAGCAGTAAGGGGCACAGGTACGAGCAGTACTTC.

V gene TRBV5-4 combines with J gene TRBJ1-2; 7 positions match TRBD1. Germline CDR1 is SGHNT and CDR2 is YYREEE (reference sequence). Trimming at V came to 0 bases and at J to 8 bases, leaving 7 bases not matched to a gene. CDR3 length: 14 amino acids. The CDR3 region is CASSLAGQAAGYTF. The CDR3 DNA follows: TGTGCCAGCAGCTTGGCCGGACAGGCCGCCGGCTACACCTTC.

In DNA, the CDR3 is TGTGCCAGCGGAATATCAGATTATAGCAATCAGCCCCAGCATTTT. Translation: CASGISDYSNQPQHF. V gene TRBV9 combines with J gene TRBJ1-5; D uncertain. Trimming removed 7 bases from V and 0 bases from J, with 14 bases in between. CDR1 and CDR2 from the germline V gene are SGDLS and YYNGEE. The CDR3 runs to 15 residues.